This TCR beta chain was captured in a study of T cell responses to AZD1222 COVID-19 vaccine. TCRdb keeps only in-frame clones here, not all; method: immunoSEQ multiplex PCR. The sample yields more than 95,000 clones, approximately 88% seen once. Broader study findings: At baseline, just five to seven AZD1222 recipients tested seropositive. Clonal diversity may have been underestimated, and the donors were mostly white British, with more females than males. The study found vaccine-associated CD4 TCRs spanning spike, dominant at 160-218 and 743-854.

This clone appeared a few times. Its specificity is unknown. Looked up from germline, CDR1 is DFQATT and CDR2 is SNEGSKA (reference sequence). The CDR3 is 12 amino acids. Trimming left V 3 bases short and J 3 bases short, with 8 bases between. V is TRBV20-1 and J is TRBJ2-5; no reliable D call. The source of this sequence is an adult in good health. Sequenced here: peripheral blood, sampled on day 0 of AZD1222 vaccination. CDR3 loop: CSASSPEETQYF. The CDR3 DNA is TGCAGTGCTAGTTCGCCAGAAGAGACCCAGTACTTC.